This TCR beta chain was obtained from a study of blood T cells in healthy people across ages. A second PCR of roughly 7 to 11 cycles used a sample-barcoded 5' primer and a J-beta primer mix. TCRdb independently ran MiXCR on the 5' RACE reads; one entry per CDR3 protein. The profile shows 800,000 to 1,300,000 distinct CDR3 sequences, approximately 25% of them singletons. Those donating, healthy Caucasian individuals from Russia, were aged about 6 to 95. The CDR3 extends over 11 amino acids. V lost 10 bases, J lost 7 bases, and 13 bases lay in between. In addition, the sample was reused for a study of T cells of mothers and their children. This second study says: Over five children, together with their three healthy Caucasian mothers, made up the donors.

This sequence joins TRBV12-3 or TRBV12-4 and TRBJ1-1; D is undetermined. This receptor was identified in a girl between 2 and 10 years old in good health. Material: blood. The CDR3 spells CATGKVGEAFF. The CDR3 nucleotides read TGTGCCACCGGAAAGGTCGGTGAAGCTTTCTTT.